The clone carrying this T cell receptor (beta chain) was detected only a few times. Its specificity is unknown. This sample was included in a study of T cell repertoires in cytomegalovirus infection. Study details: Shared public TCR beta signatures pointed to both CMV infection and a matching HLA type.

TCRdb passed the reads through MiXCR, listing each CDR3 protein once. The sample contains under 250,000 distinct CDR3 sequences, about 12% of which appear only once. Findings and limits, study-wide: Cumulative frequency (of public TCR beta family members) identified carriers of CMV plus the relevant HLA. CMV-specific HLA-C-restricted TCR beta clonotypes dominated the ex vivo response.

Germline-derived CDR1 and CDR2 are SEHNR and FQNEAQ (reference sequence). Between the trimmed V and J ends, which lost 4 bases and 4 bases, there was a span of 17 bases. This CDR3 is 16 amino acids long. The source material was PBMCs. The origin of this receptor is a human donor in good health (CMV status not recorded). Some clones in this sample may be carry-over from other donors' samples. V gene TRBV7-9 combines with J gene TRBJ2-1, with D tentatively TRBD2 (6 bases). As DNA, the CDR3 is TGTGCCAGCAGCTCCATCGGGGAGGTGGGGTACAATGAGCAGTTCTTC. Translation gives CASSSIGEVGYNEQFF.